The rows below give T cell receptor beta chains drawn from one sample of a study of blood T cells in healthy people across ages. MiXCR, applied by TCRdb to the 5' RACE reads, yields one record per CDR3 protein. In the table there are 650,000 to 700,000 distinct CDR3 sequences, 45% to 60% of which are singletons. The sequenced sample consisted of blood. These receptors all stem from a woman of 80 years or more in good health. Each CDR3 is given without its conserved first and last residue. Each record gives: V gene, clone size, J gene, CDR3 protein. Some rows mark clone size as missing; the rest say once, few, many or name a class of expanded clone.

TRBV20-1	few	TRBJ2-3	SATGGITDTQY
TRBV5-1	few	TRBJ1-6	ASSWTTAYNSPLH
TRBV7-9	NA	TRBJ2-5	ASSKGGVGQGLKTQY
TRBV7-9	many	TRBJ2-7	ASSERTGISYEQY
TRBV12-3/TRBV12-4	NA	TRBJ2-1	ASLISGGSYNEQF
TRBV7-2	NA	TRBJ1-2	ASSLAWSPAYGYT
TRBV4-2	many	TRBJ2-1	ASSHGRVMASNEQF
TRBV29-1	few	TRBJ2-3	SVGVSGSTDTQY
TRBV2	NA	TRBJ2-5	ASSNRWETQY
TRBV6-6	large	TRBJ2-1	ASSRGGTYNEQF
TRBV25-1	once	TRBJ2-5	ASSRENGYQETQY
TRBV27	NA	TRBJ2-5	ASREHGTTPGEQY
TRBV7-9	NA	TRBJ1-5	ASNNGRGPQH
TRBV3-1	NA	TRBJ2-7	ASSPAGTGAYEQY
TRBV5-1	once	TRBJ2-5	ASSPAGIQETQY
TRBV7-2	NA	TRBJ2-7	AVASSYEQY
TRBV10-3	many	TRBJ2-3	AIGEGRTDTQY
TRBV25-1	few	TRBJ2-7	ASSAHRGAYEQY
TRBV2	many	TRBJ2-3	ASMLGLAGQDTQY
TRBV7-9	many	TRBJ2-5	ASSMTSRTQTQY
TRBV20-1	many	TRBJ2-1	SARDQLVHEQF
TRBV7-3	NA	TRBJ2-1	ASSFNSGSVNEQF
TRBV7-2	few	TRBJ1-5	ASSLYGRTGGYYSNQPQH
TRBV6-2/TRBV6-3	NA	TRBJ2-1	ASSSPPGLGSYNEQF
TRBV7-9	NA	TRBJ2-1	ARSLVWEQF
TRBV2	NA	TRBJ2-3	ASRAREQGTDTQY
TRBV25-1	NA	TRBJ1-2	ASSVNLGDGYT
TRBV5-1	NA	TRBJ2-7	ASSREGRTYEQY
TRBV28	few	TRBJ2-4	ASSPVGLAYRGVNIQY
TRBV6-1	NA	NA	ASSEDRVVDEQY
TRBV18	NA	TRBJ2-1	ASSLLSNNEQF
TRBV7-8	NA	TRBJ1-1	ASSFPGLNTEAF
TRBV7-2	few	TRBJ2-6	ASSLAAPGANVLT
TRBV3-1	NA	TRBJ2-7	ASSQWGQDEQY
TRBV4-3	NA	TRBJ2-7	ASSQGNHRGDRVYEQY
TRBV5-1	few	TRBJ1-4	ASSLAATNEKLF
TRBV29-1	few	TRBJ1-1	SGHRANTEAF
TRBV6-6	NA	TRBJ2-1	ASSYLTSGGYNEQF
TRBV3-1	many	TRBJ2-3	ASSRGLAGARTDTQY
TRBV7-9	many	TRBJ1-2	ASSLAQTARGYT
TRBV5-6	many	TRBJ2-1	ASSPIPDRVEGFYNEQF
TRBV6-2/TRBV6-3	NA	TRBJ2-3	ASSYGTASDTQY
TRBV20-1	NA	TRBJ2-3	RAISSTDTQY
TRBV28	NA	TRBJ2-2	ASSLSGVGNTGELF
TRBV7-2	NA	TRBJ2-3	ASNTGRGGDTQY
TRBV20-1	few	TRBJ1-1	SAADRGTEAF
TRBV20-1	NA	TRBJ2-5	SARIGTSLPSFQETQY
TRBV7-2	once	TRBJ2-1	ASSFPESRQF
TRBV28	NA	TRBJ1-1	ASSFGQRMNTEAF
TRBV5-1	few	TRBJ2-2	ASSISLGTNTGELF
TRBV20-1	NA	TRBJ2-3	SARDVGPPDTQY
TRBV5-1	once	TRBJ1-1	ASSLGQGHTEAF
TRBV20-1	many	TRBJ2-1	SARGFLSYNEQF
TRBV4-1	few	NA	ASSQGRAYEQY
TRBV4-2	once	TRBJ1-1	ASSQTIRGMGTEAF
TRBV27	many	TRBJ2-1	ASGIIGLVGNNEQF
TRBV7-6	NA	TRBJ2-4	ASSLLPPSGGPLAKNIQY
TRBV5-1	NA	TRBJ2-1	ASCKGENEQF